This is a list of T cell receptor beta chains from one sample in a study of T cells in Graves' hyperthyroidism and ophthalmopathy. TCRdb used MiXCR to reprocess the multiplex PCR reads, holding one entry per CDR3 protein. The sample lists 500,000 to 600,000 distinct CDR3 sequences; 46% were seen once. The specimen sequenced was peripheral blood or thyroid tissue (not recorded which). These receptors were collected from an adult woman with Graves' disease, either hyperthyroidism or ophthalmopathy (not recorded which). The CDR3 runs from the conserved cysteine through the conserved F or W. D genes are given only for firm matches. The size field is filled for only some rows; it gives once, few, many or a size class.

j_gene,d_gene,abundance,v_gene,CDR3nt,CDR3aa
TRBJ1-5,TRBD1,many,TRBV12-3/TRBV12-4,TGTGCCAGCAGTTTTGTGCCAGGGGGTAGCAATCAGCCCCAGCATTTT,CASSFVPGGSNQPQHF
TRBJ2-5,TRBD1,-,TRBV20-1,TGCAGTGCTAGTGGGCTAACAGGGGCCCAGTACTTC,CSASGLTGAQYF
TRBJ2-5,-,few,TRBV7-2,TGTGCCAGCAGCCCTTACGCCGTCCGGGAGACCCAGTACTTC,CASSPYAVRETQYF
TRBJ1-1,-,-,TRBV5-1,TGCGCCAGCAGTAACCTGGACACTGAAGCTTTCTTT,CASSNLDTEAFF
TRBJ2-6,-,many,TRBV9,TGTGCCAGCAGCGTAGCCTCTGGGGCCAACGTCCTGACTTTC,CASSVASGANVLTF
TRBJ2-2,-,-,TRBV11-2,TGTGCCAGCAGGCGAATACAGGGAATCAGCGGGGAGCTGTTTTTT,CASRRIQGISGELFF
TRBJ1-5,TRBD1,-,TRBV7-2,TGTGCCAGCAGCAGTGACCAGGGGGTTTGGCCCCAGCATTTT,CASSSDQGVWPQHF
TRBJ1-2,-,many,TRBV11-2,TGTGCCAGCAGCTTAGGGGGGCTCCCGAGCTATGGCTACACCTTC,CASSLGGLPSYGYTF
TRBJ2-1,-,-,TRBV7-2,TGTGCCAGCAGCTTAGGACGCCAGAATGAGCAGTTCTTC,CASSLGRQNEQFF
TRBJ2-7,TRBD1,-,TRBV15,TGTGCCACCAGCAGAGGACAGGGTTTTAACGAGCAGTACTTC,CATSRGQGFNEQYF
TRBJ1-5,-,-,TRBV20-1,TGCAGTGCTAGAACTAGTACAGGGTTGAGTCAGCCCCAGCATTTT,CSARTSTGLSQPQHF
TRBJ1-5,-,many,TRBV9,TGTGCCAGCAGCGTGACAGACAATCAGCCCCAGCATTTT,CASSVTDNQPQHF
TRBJ2-7,TRBD1,-,TRBV5-4,TGTGCCAGCAGCTTGAGTGTCGGGACAGGGGGTCGTGAGCAGTACTTC,CASSLSVGTGGREQYF
TRBJ1-4,TRBD1,-,TRBV12-3/TRBV12-4,TGTGCCAGCAAGACAGGGGCTGGGCTTGGGGAAAAACTGTTTTTT,CASKTGAGLGEKLFF
TRBJ2-5,TRBD1,-,TRBV10-3,TGTGCCTCGTCCGACAGGGTGATGGAGACCCAGTACTTC,CASSDRVMETQYF
TRBJ2-5,TRBD2,-,TRBV11-2,TGTGCCAGCAGCTTAGCTCTAGGACTAGCGGGAGTCCAAGAGACCCAGTACTTC,CASSLALGLAGVQETQYF
TRBJ2-3,-,few,TRBV29-1,TGCAGCGCCCCAGGACCCGCTAACACACACGATACGCAGTATTTT,CSAPGPANTHDTQYF
TRBJ1-6,TRBD1,many,TRBV6-5,TGTGCCAGCAGCTACGGGACAGGGGGAGGGTATTCACCCCTCCACTTT,CASSYGTGGGYSPLHF
TRBJ1-5,-,few,TRBV19,TGTGCCACGAAAAAGGGGGGGGGGGGTCAGCCCCAGCATTTT,CATKKGGGGQPQHF
TRBJ1-1,-,-,TRBV29-1,TGCAGCGTCTTGTCAGGGTCAACGACTGAAGCTTTCTTT,CSVLSGSTTEAFF
TRBJ1-1,-,few,TRBV29-1,TGCAGCGTTGCCAGGGGAACCACGACTGAAGCTTTCTTT,CSVARGTTTEAFF
TRBJ1-6,-,few,TRBV7-9,TGTGCCAGCAGCCACCGGGACCTAGACAATTCACCCCTCCACTTT,CASSHRDLDNSPLHF
TRBJ1-6,TRBD1,-,TRBV5-6,TGTGCCAGCAGCTTGCAAGGGGGCGGTTCACCCCTCCACTTT,CASSLQGGGSPLHF
TRBJ1-5,-,once,TRBV7-2,TGTGCCAGCAGCCAAGGGGTTAGGGCGAGCAATCAGCCCCAGCATTTT,CASSQGVRASNQPQHF
TRBJ1-3,-,-,TRBV7-8,TGTGCCAGCAGCTTGGACCGACGCACTGGAAACACCATATATTTT,CASSLDRRTGNTIYF
TRBJ2-5,TRBD2,-,TRBV2,TGTGCCAGCAAAGGACTAGCGGGAGAAGAAGAGACCCAGTACTTC,CASKGLAGEEETQYF